This record looks at one T cell receptor beta chain sequence and its context. A single count supports this clone. The clone's antigen remains unknown. No much larger clone is present one base from it, and per-base qualities are unavailable. This record belongs to a study of cytomegalovirus exposure and HLA in healthy donors (dated 2017 in TCRdb). At the level of the whole study: A later analysis indicated that the 130 or so validation repertoires were generated on the platform also employed for the approximately 700 repertoires of the first cohort. The study aimed to test whether signatures of past pathogen exposure could be identified by cataloging public T cell receptors. Along with the roughly 700-subject first cohort, a separate validation cohort of around 110 different subjects was used. The study combined high-throughput TCR immunosequencing, statistical association of individual TCRs with disease status, and machine learning to predict cytomegalovirus infection status.

Donors formed part of the validation cohort, which comprised 120 or so subjects and was distinct from the first cohort of under 850 subjects. Preparation of the library involved the immunoSEQ multiplex PCR assay. In the original analysis: A statistical classification framework was developed to diagnose cytomegalovirus status using the catalog of TCR beta chain sequences. TCRdb took over this immuneACCESS table, retaining in-frame rearrangements with V and J assigned. Such tables are incomplete; in checked studies, under half of the missing clones stem from an unresolved V gene, and the remainder is unexplained. D and trimming were read from the DNA, whereas the V and J calls and clone size are those reported in that table. The sample table holds 100,000 to 150,000 clones, of which approximately 89% were seen once. 1% to 1.5% of the sample goes to the ten largest clones. What the research found in general, with its limitations: The study listed 150 to 200 TCR beta chains as associated with cytomegalovirus. Three of the identified cytomegalovirus-associated TCR beta chains were confirmed in vitro to be specific for cytomegalovirus antigens. All 120 or so repertoires were used to score co-occurrence in the validation cohort in a later analysis, because that analysis had no HLA typing for the cohort. The classifier was reported to diagnose cytomegalovirus status with high specificity and sensitivity in both the original and validation cohorts. The authors suggested that the approach could potentially be extended to other disease states and immunological phenotypes. In a later analysis, TCRs clustered in the first cohort were found to also tend to co-occur in the roughly 130 validation repertoires, with approximately 93% of cluster scores above 0. While some public TCRs were present in many individuals, most TCR sequences turned up only very rarely across donors.

The germline V and J ends show losses of 5 bases and 2 bases respectively, and no gene match explains 6 bases of the junction. From the cysteine up to the phenylalanine, the CDR3 has a length of 14 residues. CDR3 DNA only is kept here, 42 bases in frame from base 1. Per the germline V gene, SGHTA is the CDR1 and FQGNSA is the CDR2. The sequence was obtained from a woman aged 18-30 years in good health and CMV-seronegative. The chain is assembled from TRBV7-2 and TRBJ2-7, with 7 junctional bases fitting TRBD1. Source material: PBMCs. This receptor carries the CDR3 CASSVYRGPYEQYF. In nucleotide form, the sequence is TGTGCCAGCAGCGTCTACAGGGGACCCTACGAGCAGTACTTC.